These 30 T cell receptor beta chains came from one sample sequenced in a study of shared clonotypes between healthy human individuals. Repertoires were generated with immunoSEQ multiplex PCR, while TCRdb's copy carries only in-frame clones and drops some. Here the sample spans around 1,900,000 clones, about 94% being singletons. The naive CD8 fraction comprised CD45RO-negative cells positively selected for CCR7 and excluded terminally differentiated effector memory CD45RA+ cells. Sequencing was carried out using naive CD8+ T cells from PBMCs. The receptors stem from a man between 18 and 29 years old in good health. Some clones in this sample may be carry-over from other donors' samples.

This chain uses TRBV6-5 with TRBJ1-1, with TRBD1 matching 7 bases. Germline CDR1 reads MNHEY; CDR2 reads SVGAGI. V lost 0 bases and J lost 11; bases outside the gene matches: 9. The CDR3 covers 14 residues. CDR3 in DNA: TGTGCCAGCAGTTACTCGGAAGGACAGGTTCGGGCTTTCTTT. This encodes CASSYSEGQVRAFF.

CDR3 in amino acids: CASSLAGLGETQYF. In nucleotides, the CDR3 is TGTGCCAGCAGTTTAGCAGGGCTAGGGGAGACCCAGTACTTC. J is TRBJ2-5 and V is TRBV28; possible D gene TRBD1, 5 bases. The ends were cut back, 2 bases at V and 5 bases at J, with 12 bases in the middle. Germline V gene data show CDR1 as MDHEN and CDR2 as SYDVKM. The length of the CDR3 is 14 residues.

The chain has TRBV4-3 and TRBJ2-7; no reliable D call. Deletions cut 4 bases from V and 1 base from J, with 17 bases between. Germline values: CDR1 LGHNA, CDR2 YSLEER. This CDR3 is 16 amino acids long. The chain's CDR3 is CASSPSGWSRSYEQYF. The CDR3 DNA reads as TGCGCCAGCAGCCCATCCGGGTGGTCACGATCCTACGAGCAGTACTTC.

V usage is TRBV7-9 and J usage is TRBJ1-1, with D maybe TRBD1 (6 bases). Trimming shortened V by 4 bases and J by 0 bases, and 15 bases separated the two germline ends. The CDR3 is 16 residues long. The germline V gene has CDR1 SEHNR and CDR2 FQNEAQ (reference sequence). The CDR3 nucleotides are TGTGCCAGCAGCTCTACAGGGCGGGGGATGAACACTGAAGCTTTCTTT. Its translation: CASSSTGRGMNTEAFF.

The chain has TRBV7-8 and TRBJ1-1; D is possibly TRBD1 (5 bases). CDR3 length: 11 residues. Germline CDR1 SGHVS, CDR2 FQNEAQ. The germline V and J ends were trimmed by 1 base and 9 bases, with 6 bases remaining between them. In DNA form, the CDR3 reads TGTGCCAGCAGCTTAGGACAGCAAGCTTTCTTT. Its protein is CASSLGQQAFF.

The chain recombines TRBV7-9 with TRBJ2-1, with TRBD1 matching over 7 bases. The germline V gene has CDR1 SEHNR and CDR2 FQNEAQ (reference sequence). The CDR3 consists of 14 residues. V gave up 0 bases and J gave up 8 bases; unmatched junction bases: 4. CDR3 coding DNA: TGTGCCAGCAGCTTAGCCCAGGGGGTTGATGAGCAGTTCTTC. It encodes CASSLAQGVDEQFF. The full variable domain, rest sourced from reference TRBV7-9 and TRBJ2-1, is DTGVSQNPRHKITKRGQNVTFRCDPISEHNRLYWYRQTLGQGPEFLTYFQNEAQLEKSRLLSDRFSAERPKGSFSTLEIQRTEQGDSAMYLCASSLAQGVDEQFFGPGTRLTVL.

This clone showed up just once. The chain employs TRBV7-9 and TRBJ1-3; D perhaps matches TRBD1 (6 bases). V was trimmed by 6 bases and J by 2 bases, leaving 14 bases between them. This CDR3 spans 15 amino acids. Germline-derived CDR1 and CDR2 are SEHNR and FQNEAQ (reference sequence). CDR3 sequence: CASRGAGTTGNTIYF. CDR3 coding DNA: TGTGCCAGCAGGGGAGCCGGGACAACTGGAAACACCATATATTTT.

Regarding this clone: Other nucleotide sequences in the sample specify the same CDR3. The rearrangement joins TRBV11-2 to TRBJ2-1, with a tentative D call TRBD2 (6 bases). V shed 3 bases and J shed 4 bases, with 7 bases lying between them. Germline V CDR1 and CDR2: SGHAT, FQNNGV. The CDR3 contains 13 residues. The CDR3 here is CASSFGGYNEQFF. CDR3 in DNA: TGTGCCAGCAGCTTTGGGGGGTACAATGAGCAGTTCTTC.

J is TRBJ2-1 and V is TRBV30, with D possibly TRBD1 on 5 matching bases. V was trimmed by 2 bases and J by 0 bases, leaving 8 bases between them. Germline CDR1 GTSNPN, CDR2 SVGIG (reference sequence). This CDR3 is built from 14 residues. Written as DNA, the CDR3 is TGTGCCTGGAGTCGACAGAACTCCTACAATGAGCAGTTCTTC. Translating it yields CAWSRQNSYNEQFF.

V gene TRBV12-5 combines with J gene TRBJ2-3; 8 bases match TRBD1. Trimming cost V 6 bases and J 2 bases; bases outside gene matches: 1. CDR1 and CDR2 from the germline V gene are LGHNT and FRNRAP. The CDR3 is made up of 13 amino acids. In DNA, the CDR3 is TGTGCTAGTGGGACAGGGGACACAGATACGCAGTATTTT. Its protein product is CASGTGDTDTQYF.

The count of this clone is one. The chain couples TRBV28 to TRBJ2-5; 10 bases line up with TRBD2. The CDR3 is made up of 17 amino acids. The ends lost 2 bases at V and 2 bases at J; junction bases unmatched: 8. CDR1 is MDHEN and CDR2 is SYDVKM in the germline V gene. CDR3 nucleotides: TGTGCCAGCAGTTTAAAAGCGGGAGGGATTAATCAAGAGACCCAGTACTTC. It is translated as CASSLKAGGINQETQYF.

CDR3 in DNA: TGTGCCAGCAGTTTTGAGCGGGGCACAGATACGCAGTATTTT. Its protein product is CASSFERGTDTQYF. J is TRBJ2-3 and V is TRBV27; possible D gene TRBD2, 6 bases. This CDR3 comprises 14 residues. Germline V gene lookup returns CDR1 MNHEY and CDR2 SMNVEV (reference sequence). V was clipped by 3 bases and J by 1 base, with 8 bases between them.

In nucleotides, the CDR3 is TGTGCCAGTCAAAGGGAGGACTATGGCTACACCTTC. Its translation is CASQREDYGYTF. The V gene is TRBV6-6, the J gene TRBJ1-2, with D hard to call. The CDR3 runs to 12 residues. V lost 9 bases and J 3 bases, leaving 11 bases between the germline ends. Germline CDR1 reads MNHNY; CDR2 reads SVGAGI (reference sequence).

The chain links TRBV11-2 to TRBJ1-1, with 8 bases identical to TRBD1. With 3 bases clipped from V and 6 bases from J, the junction kept 12 bases outside the gene matches. This CDR3 contains 16 residues. Germline loops: CDR1 SGHAT, CDR2 FQNNGV. Written as DNA, the CDR3 is TGTGCCAGCAGCTTGGGGCCCGGGACAGGTACCTCTGAAGCTTTCTTT. Translation: CASSLGPGTGTSEAFF.

V usage is TRBV29-1 and J usage is TRBJ2-1; the D gene is possibly TRBD1 (6 bases). The CDR3 is 11 residues long. V lost 7 bases to trimming and J lost 4 bases, with 8 bases between them. The V gene's germline CDR1 is SQVTM and CDR2 ANQGSEA. The DNA for the CDR3 is TGCAGCGGGGACATTTACAATGAGCAGTTCTTC. This codes for CSGDIYNEQFF.

This chain uses TRBV21-1 with TRBJ1-5. TRBV21-1 is a listed pseudogene. The CDR3 contains 19 residues. The CDR3, as DNA: TGTGCCAGCAGCAAAGGGGGTATTCGGGGGCTGTCGGTCCCCCAGCCCCAGCATTTT. As protein: CASSKGGIRGLSVPQPQHF.

This CDR3 reads CASTYGGPGEAFF. CDR3 sequence (DNA): TGTGCCAGCACCTACGGGGGTCCGGGTGAAGCTTTCTTT. V usage is TRBV6-1 and J usage is TRBJ1-1, with a possible D match to TRBD1 (5 bases). CDR1 is MNHNS, CDR2 SASEGT, per germline. The CDR3 extends over 13 amino acids. V lost 7 bases, J lost 7 bases, and 16 bases lay in between.

This sequence joins TRBV19 and TRBJ2-1; TRBD1 agrees at 8 bases. CDR1 LNHDA and CDR2 SQIVND come from the germline V gene (reference sequence). This CDR3 has 16 residues. The J segment lost 6 bases and the V segment lost 5 bases, leaving 12 bases of the junction unmatched. CDR3 DNA sequence: TGTGCCAGTAGTCCGCCGGTTCAGGGGGCGGTCAATGAGCAGTTCTTC. Residues: CASSPPVQGAVNEQFF. The full variable domain, its missing parts supplied by reference TRBV19 and TRBJ2-1, is DGGITQSPKYLFRKEGQNVTLSCEQNLNHDAMYWYRQDPGQGLRLIYYSQIVNDFQKGDIAEGYSVSREKKESFPLTVTSAQKNPTAFYLCASSPPVQGAVNEQFFGPGTRLTVL.

This rearrangement joins TRBV9 to TRBJ2-2, with 7 bases fitting TRBD2. Germline CDR1 is SGDLS and CDR2 is YYNGEE. The CDR3 length is 17 residues. The ends lost 0 bases at V and 7 bases at J; junction bases unmatched: 12. This CDR3 reads CASSVGEGLESDGELFF. DNA of the CDR3: TGTGCCAGCAGCGTAGGGGAGGGGTTAGAGTCGGACGGGGAGCTGTTTTTT. The complete variable domain, with remaining parts taken from reference TRBV9 and TRBJ2-2, reads DSGVTQTPKHLITATGQRVTLRCSPRSGDLSVYWYQQSLDQGLQFLIQYYNGEERAKGNILERFSAQQFPDLHSELNLSSLELGDSALYFCASSVGEGLESDGELFFGEGSRLTVL.

The V and J genes are TRBV5-6 and TRBJ2-1; 8 bases are a match to TRBD1. Germline V lookup: CDR1 SGHDT, CDR2 YYEEEE. The CDR3 contains 14 residues. Germline trimming cut 0 bases from V and 9 bases from J; bases unmatched to any gene: 5. The CDR3 region is CASSLAETGVEQFF. The CDR3, as DNA: TGTGCCAGCAGCTTGGCCGAGACAGGGGTTGAGCAGTTCTTC. The entire variable domain, with the rest obtained from reference TRBV5-6 and TRBJ2-1, is as follows: DAGVTQSPTHLIKTRGQQVTLRCSPKSGHDTVSWYQQALGQGPQFIFQYYEEEERQRGNFPDRFSGHQFPNYSSELNVNALLLGDSALYLCASSLAETGVEQFFGPGTRLTVL.

A note on this clone: Other DNA sequences in the sample encode the same CDR3. V usage is TRBV27 and J usage is TRBJ2-2, with TRBD2 matching over 7 bases. Germline V gene lookup returns CDR1 MNHEY and CDR2 SMNVEV (reference sequence). This CDR3 is built from 13 residues. Unmatched junction bases numbered 0, after V lost 3 bases and J lost 5 bases. In DNA form, the CDR3 reads TGTGCCAGCAGTTTCGGGGGGACCGGGGAGCTGTTTTTT. Amino acids: CASSFGGTGELFF.

The chain joins TRBV27 to TRBJ1-1; D call uncertain. V gave up 8 bases and J gave up 0 bases, with 13 bases separating them. CDR1 and CDR2 from the germline V gene are MNHEY and SMNVEV (reference sequence). The CDR3 length is 14 residues. The CDR3 nucleotides read TGTGCCAGCCACCGCCTCTTCATGAACACTGAAGCTTTCTTT. It translates to CASHRLFMNTEAFF.

The chain is built from TRBV6-5 and TRBJ2-5; D remains ambiguous. Germline-derived CDR1 and CDR2 are MNHEY and SVGAGI. The CDR3 has 12 residues. The ends were cut back, 3 bases at V and 3 bases at J, with 5 bases in the middle. The CDR3 bases are TGTGCCAGCAGTTATAATGAAGAGACCCAGTACTTC. Protein product: CASSYNEETQYF.

The chain uses TRBV28 and TRBJ2-1; 7 bases agree with TRBD2. V lost 3 bases and J lost 5; bases outside the gene matches: 22. The length of the CDR3 is 20 residues. CDR1 and CDR2 from the germline V gene are MDHEN and SYDVKM. This CDR3 is CASSFGDWTSKGELHNEQFF. DNA of the CDR3: TGTGCCAGCAGTTTCGGGGATTGGACTAGTAAGGGTGAGCTCCACAATGAGCAGTTCTTC.

The chain has TRBV9 and TRBJ1-1, with D perhaps matching TRBD1 (6 bases). CDR3 size: 15 residues. CDR1 SGDLS and CDR2 YYNGEE come from the germline V gene. V dropped 4 bases and J dropped 10 bases, with 23 bases sitting between them. In DNA, the CDR3 is TGTGCCAGCAGCCAGGGCCCGGGACAAAATCTGCGAGCTTTCTTT. Its translation: CASSQGPGQNLRAFF.

V usage is TRBV4-1 and J usage is TRBJ1-4; 9 bases align to TRBD1. Per germline, CDR1 MGHRA and CDR2 YSYEKL. V gave up 9 bases and J gave up 6 bases; unmatched junction bases: 17. The CDR3 has 17 residues. The CDR3 DNA follows: TGCGCCAGTCGGGAGGGGACAGGGAGGGTTCAGGATGAAAAACTGTTTTTT. This codes for CASREGTGRVQDEKLFF.

V and J are TRBV7-3 and TRBJ2-1, with a possible D match to TRBD2 (6 bases). V was clipped by 1 base and J by 6 bases, with 13 bases between them. Germline loops: CDR1 SGHTA, CDR2 FQGTGA. This CDR3 region has 15 residues. Here the CDR3 reads CASSLIRETTNEQFF. The CDR3 region has the DNA TGTGCCAGCAGCTTAATACGGGAGACTACCAATGAGCAGTTCTTC.

The chain recombines TRBV15 with TRBJ2-7, with D unclear. In germline, CDR1 is LNHNV, CDR2 YYDKDF (reference sequence). The length of the CDR3 is 13 residues. V shed 5 bases and J shed 6 bases, with 14 bases lying between them. The CDR3 region is CATSFSPIGEQYF. The DNA of the CDR3 is TGTGCCACCAGCTTCTCCCCTATCGGCGAGCAGTACTTC.

The chain combines TRBV5-6 with TRBJ2-7; 7 positions match TRBD2. CDR1 is SGHDT, CDR2 YYEEEE, per germline. With V trimmed by 7 bases and J by 6 bases, 13 bases remained unmatched. The CDR3 totals 14 residues. The CDR3 protein is CASFRGRVSSEQYF. The CDR3, as DNA: TGTGCCAGCTTTCGGGGGAGGGTGTCAAGCGAGCAGTACTTC.

Note on this clone: The sample carries other DNA sequences with the same CDR3. The chain uses TRBV7-9 and TRBJ2-7; D remains unclear. V lost 6 bases and J lost 4, with 7 bases in between. The germline V gene has CDR1 SEHNR and CDR2 FQNEAQ (reference sequence). The CDR3 sequence is 11 residues long. The chain's CDR3 is CASSLNYEQYF. The CDR3 nucleotides are TGTGCCAGCAGTCTAAATTACGAGCAGTACTTC.